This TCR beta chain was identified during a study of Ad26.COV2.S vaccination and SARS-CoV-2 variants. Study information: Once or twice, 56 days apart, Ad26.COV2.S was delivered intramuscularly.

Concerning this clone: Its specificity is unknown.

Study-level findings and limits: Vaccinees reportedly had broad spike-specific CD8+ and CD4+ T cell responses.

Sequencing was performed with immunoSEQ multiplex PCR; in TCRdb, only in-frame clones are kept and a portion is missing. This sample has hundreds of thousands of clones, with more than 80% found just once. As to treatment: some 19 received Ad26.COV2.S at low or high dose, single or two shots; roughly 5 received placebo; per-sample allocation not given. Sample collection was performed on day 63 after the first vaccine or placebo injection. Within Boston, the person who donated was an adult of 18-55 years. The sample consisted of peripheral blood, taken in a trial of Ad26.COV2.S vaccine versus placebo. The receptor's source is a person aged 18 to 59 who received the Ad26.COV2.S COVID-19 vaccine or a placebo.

The CDR3 DNA sequence: TGTGCCAGCAGCCCGAAGCGACGTTTGAACACCGGGGAGCTGTTTTTT. This gives the protein CASSPKRRLNTGELFF. This chain uses TRBV5-6 with TRBJ2-2; D uncertain. This CDR3 is 16 amino acids long. The V and J ends lost 4 bases and 1 base respectively, with 14 bases between them. The V gene's germline CDR1 is SGHDT and CDR2 YYEEEE.